These 19 T cell receptor beta chains were all obtained from the same sample, sequenced in a study of blood T cell repertoires in COVID-19. The protocol was immunoSEQ multiplex PCR, while the TCRdb copy is restricted to in-frame clones and leaves out a portion. There are about 110,000 clones in the sample; over 75% occur only once, and around 15% lies in the top ten. Source material: peripheral blood. The receptor source for this set is a woman older than 75 with active or convalescent COVID-19.

The rearrangement links TRBV19 to TRBJ1-5; possibly TRBD1 for D (5 bases). Trimming left V 1 base short and J 7 bases short, with 8 bases between. The CDR3 loop spans 13 amino acids. Germline V gene sequence: CDR1 LNHDA, CDR2 SQIVND (reference sequence). The CDR3 sequence: CASSIAGGQPQHF. The CDR3 DNA reads as TGTGCCAGTAGTATAGCGGGGGGACAGCCCCAGCATTTT.

The rearrangement links TRBV6-6 to TRBJ2-7, with TRBD2 identical over 8 bases. The CDR3 totals 14 residues. Germline CDR1 and CDR2: MNHNY and SVGAGI (reference sequence). The V gene end was trimmed by 6 bases and the J gene end by 7 bases; junction bases not matched to a gene: 11. In DNA, the CDR3 is TGTGCCAGCAGCAACTACGGGGGGGGAGGGGAGCAGTACTTC. This encodes CASSNYGGGGEQYF.

The V call is TRBV7-2, the J call TRBJ2-1; 11 nucleotides line up with TRBD2. The length of the CDR3 is 16 residues. CDR1 SGHTA and CDR2 FQGNSA come from the germline V gene. Trimming at V came to 3 bases and at J to 6 bases, leaving 7 bases not matched to a gene. CDR3 DNA sequence: TGTGCCAGCAGCTTCCACCTAGCGGGGGGCCTCAATGAGCAGTTCTTC. Its translation: CASSFHLAGGLNEQFF. The full variable domain, its missing parts supplied by reference TRBV7-2 and TRBJ2-1, is GAGVSQSPSNKVTEKGKDVELRCDPISGHTALYWYRQSLGQGLEFLIYFQGNSAPDKSGLPSDRFSAERTGGSVSTLTIQRTQQEDSAVYLCASSFHLAGGLNEQFFGPGTRLTVL.

The chain recombines TRBV19 with TRBJ1-2; TRBD1 matches 9 bases. The CDR3 runs 13 residues. The J segment lost 8 bases and the V segment lost 7 bases, leaving 8 bases of the junction unmatched. From germline, CDR1 is LNHDA and CDR2 SQIVND (reference sequence). The CDR3 loop is CASMYRGLGGYTF. Here the CDR3 DNA reads TGTGCCAGTATGTACAGGGGGCTGGGAGGCTACACCTTC.

The chain combines TRBV2 with TRBJ2-1; 11 positions match TRBD2. Trimming removed 3 bases from V and 5 bases from J; junction bases left unmatched: 6. The CDR3 spans 16 residues. CDR1 and CDR2 from the germline V gene are SNHLY and FYNNEI. CDR3 DNA sequence: TGTGCCAGCAGTGATATAGCGGGAGGGGTAGACAATGAGCAGTTCTTC. Its protein product is CASSDIAGGVDNEQFF.

This clone was detected only once. The same CDR3 also results from other DNA sequences found in this sample. The chain combines TRBV21-1 with TRBJ1-5; the table's D call, TRBD1, was not checked against the DNA. TRBV21-1 is annotated as a pseudogene. The CDR3 totals 23 residues. CDR3 DNA: TGTGCCAGCAGCGCCCGGACCGAGGGGCGGGGCAGGGGGAGGCCGGGTCGGGGTCAGCCCCAGCATTTT. It yields the protein CASSARTEGRGRGRPGRGQPQHF.

The gene calls are TRBV10-1 and TRBJ2-1; possibly TRBD1 for D (5 bases). Between the trimmed V and J ends, which lost 5 bases and 7 bases, there was a span of 15 bases. In germline, CDR1 is WNHNN, CDR2 SYGVQD (reference sequence). The CDR3 spans 14 residues. The DNA of the CDR3 is TGCGCCAGCAGTCGATCGCAGGGTCGGAATGAGCAGTTCTTC. Its translation is CASSRSQGRNEQFF.

The J gene is TRBJ1-2, the V gene TRBV28; 9 bases are a match to TRBD1. There are 13 residues in the CDR3. With 5 bases clipped from V and 7 bases from J, the junction kept 5 bases outside the gene matches. In germline, CDR1 is MDHEN, CDR2 SYDVKM. CDR3: CASSTGQGVGYTF. The CDR3 coding sequence is TGTGCCAGCAGTACGGGACAGGGTGTTGGCTACACCTTC.

The rearrangement uses TRBV3-1 (or the pseudogene TRBV3-2) and TRBJ2-1; 11 positions match TRBD1. This CDR3 spans 15 amino acids. V trimming: 7 bases; J trimming: 5 bases; junction bases outside the gene matches: 7. CDR1 LGHDT and CDR2 YNNKEL come from the germline V gene (reference sequence). The CDR3 protein is CASNKPGQGDNEQFF. The DNA for the CDR3 is TGTGCCAGCAACAAACCGGGACAGGGGGACAATGAGCAGTTCTTC.

This chain uses TRBV19 with TRBJ2-3, with 7 positions matching TRBD2. The CDR3 has 15 amino acids. CDR1 is LNHDA and CDR2 is SQIVND in the germline V gene (reference sequence). Unmatched junction bases numbered 8, after V lost 5 bases and J lost 3 bases. The CDR3 reads CASSVTSDRTDTQYF. CDR3 nucleotide sequence: TGTGCCAGTAGTGTCACTAGCGATAGGACAGATACGCAGTATTTT.

The rearrangement joins TRBV4-1 to TRBJ2-7, with TRBD1 matching over 7 bases. The CDR3 has 17 residues. The junction had 18 bases not matched to a gene; V was cut back by 3 bases and J by 7 bases. CDR1 is MGHRA and CDR2 is YSYEKL in the germline V gene. The chain's CDR3 is CASSHPLGGRAMGEQYF. The CDR3 DNA sequence: TGCGCCAGCAGCCATCCTCTAGGGGGCAGGGCGATGGGGGAGCAGTACTTC.

In DNA, the CDR3 is TGTGCCAGCAGTGAAGTGAGCAGACGGACACTCAGCTCCTACAATGAGCAGTTCTTC. Amino acids: CASSEVSRRTLSSYNEQFF. The chain recombines TRBV2 with TRBJ2-1; possibly TRBD1 for D (5 bases). Trimming took off 1 base at V and 0 bases at J, with 19 bases between the two ends. Germline V gene lookup returns CDR1 SNHLY and CDR2 FYNNEI. There are 19 residues in the CDR3.

This clone has just a few counts. The V and J genes are TRBV5-8 and TRBJ2-5, with a tentative D call TRBD2 (6 bases). Trimming stripped 4 bases from V and 0 bases from J, with 13 bases between. The CDR3 covers 15 residues. Germline assignment: CDR1 SGHTS and CDR2 YDEGEE. CDR3 region: CASSPRGRNQETQYF. Written as DNA, the CDR3 is TGTGCCAGCAGCCCCCGGGGGAGGAACCAAGAGACCCAGTACTTC.

The chain is built from TRBV4-1 and TRBJ2-7, with 12 nucleotides matching TRBD1. Germline loops: CDR1 MGHRA, CDR2 YSYEKL. V lost 4 bases and J lost 2; bases outside the gene matches: 12. CDR3 length: 18 amino acids. CDR3 in DNA: TGCGCCAGCAGCCCCTTGGGGGACAGGGGGCCGCGAACCTACGAGCAGTACTTC. Protein product: CASSPLGDRGPRTYEQYF.

The V call is TRBV4-2, the J call TRBJ1-4; 9 bases are a match to TRBD1. Trimming removed 4 bases from V and 8 bases from J; junction bases left unmatched: 5. CDR1 and CDR2 from the germline V gene are LGHNA and YNFKEQ. The CDR3 length is 14 residues. CDR3 in amino acids: CASSRDRAREKLFF. Here the CDR3 DNA reads TGTGCCAGCAGCCGGGACAGGGCGAGGGAAAAACTGTTTTTT.

This clone was counted once. The chain combines TRBV2 with TRBJ1-1; 7 nucleotides agree with TRBD1. CDR3 length: 14 residues. V was pared by 6 bases and J by 5 bases, with 9 bases of the junction left unmatched. Germline-derived CDR1 and CDR2 are SNHLY and FYNNEI. The CDR3 DNA sequence: TGTGCCAGCAGCCCATACACAGGGGTAACTGAAGCTTTCTTT. This encodes CASSPYTGVTEAFF.

The CDR3 DNA sequence: TGCGCCAGCAGCCAAGAAGGAACAGTCAACTATGGCTACACCTTC. Its translation is CASSQEGTVNYGYTF. This sequence joins TRBV4-1 and TRBJ1-2; D is ambiguous. In germline, CDR1 is MGHRA, CDR2 YSYEKL. Between the trimmed V and J ends, which lost 0 bases and 2 bases, there was a span of 10 bases. The CDR3 has 15 amino acids.

This clone was observed a handful of times. The chain recombines TRBV5-1 with TRBJ1-6, with 8 bases identical to TRBD1. Looked up from germline, CDR1 is SGHRS and CDR2 is YFSETQ. Trimming cost V 2 bases and J 9 bases; bases outside gene matches: 4. CDR3 length: 14 amino acids. The CDR3 DNA is TGCGCCAGCAGCTTTAGTGACAGGGGTTCACCCCTCCACTTT. It encodes CASSFSDRGSPLHF.

The genes are TRBV29-1 and TRBJ1-2, with TRBD1 identical over 7 bases. The CDR3 loop spans 13 amino acids. Germline CDR1 reads SQVTM; CDR2 reads ANQGSEA. The trim removed 5 bases at V and 4 bases at J, leaving 7 bases unmatched. Here the CDR3 DNA reads TGCAGCGTTTCTCCGACAGGGCTCTATGGCTACACCTTC. It translates to CSVSPTGLYGYTF.